The entry below describes one T cell receptor beta chain. Cohort placement rested on clinical history that participants reported themselves. Donors of Cohort 3 who recovered were those that had two negative PCRs, clearance, or symptom resolution. Per the germline V gene, CDR1 is MNHEY and CDR2 is SVGAGI. The CDR3 totals 14 residues. Trimming removed 6 bases from V and 4 bases from J; junction bases left unmatched: 4. The sample comes from a study of blood T cell repertoires in COVID-19. Study information: Samples representing acute and convalescent COVID-19 were sourced from the United States, Italy and Spain.

As handled by the study authors: Counts of nucleated cells, estimated from reference gene primer amplification, were obtained. Here immunoSEQ multiplex PCR was the method, and the copy in TCRdb shows in-frame clones only, minus some. The V and J calls and the clone size are those of that table, but D and trimming were determined from the DNA. The sample carries over 200,000 clones, 84% recorded once. The chain combines TRBV6-5 with TRBJ1-5; 9 positions match TRBD1. Input material: PBMCs or T cells enriched from blood (not recorded which). This sequence was found in a man aged 55 to 70 who had recovered from COVID-19. The CDR3 nucleotides read TGTGCCAGCAGCCGGGACAGGGCTAATCAGCCCCAGCATTTT. It translates to CASSRDRANQPQHF.